Following are 14 T cell receptor beta chains from one sample sequenced in a study of blood T cell repertoires in COVID-19. TCRdb's table, derived via immunoSEQ multiplex PCR, lists solely in-frame clones and lacks some. The sample contains roughly 73,000 clones, roughly four fifths of which appear only once. Specimen: peripheral blood. The receptors shown here come from a man aged 70 or older with acute or convalescent COVID-19.

The CDR3 DNA follows: TGTGCCAGCGGCGGACAGGTCTATTTTGACTATGGCTACACCTTC. Translated, it gives CASGGQVYFDYGYTF. V gene TRBV7-9 combines with J gene TRBJ1-2; 7 bases line up with TRBD1. CDR1 is SEHNR, CDR2 FQNEAQ, per germline (reference sequence). V dropped 8 bases and J dropped 3; count of bases not matched to a gene: 12. CDR3 length equals 15 residues.

The chain combines TRBV7-9 with TRBJ2-7; the D gene is possibly TRBD1 (5 bases). CDR3 length: 17 residues. Germline-derived CDR1 and CDR2 are SEHNR and FQNEAQ (reference sequence). V was shortened by 5 bases and J by 0 bases, with 20 bases between the two germline ends. In DNA form, the CDR3 reads TGTGCCAGCAGCCCCTTGGGGCTGGGCCGGTTCTCCTACGAGCAGTACTTC. The encoded protein is CASSPLGLGRFSYEQYF.

The chain combines TRBV5-1 with TRBJ2-2; no clear D. The germline V and J ends were trimmed by 3 bases and 3 bases, with 9 bases remaining between them. CDR3 length: 14 amino acids. Germline V lookup: CDR1 SGHRS, CDR2 YFSETQ. In nucleotides, the CDR3 is TGCGCCAGCAGCTCCCACACAGACACCGGGGAGCTGTTTTTT. It translates to CASSSHTDTGELFF.

This chain joins TRBV5-4 and TRBJ2-5, with TRBD1 matching over 10 bases. V was pared by 4 bases and J by 6 bases, with 3 bases of the junction left unmatched. Germline V gene lookup returns CDR1 SGHNT and CDR2 YYREEE (reference sequence). CDR3 length: 13 residues. CDR3 region: CASSTDRGQTQYF. The DNA of the CDR3 is TGTGCCAGCAGCACAGACAGGGGGCAGACCCAGTACTTC.

The rearrangement joins TRBV7-2 to TRBJ1-4; TRBD1 matches 11 bases. With V trimmed by 6 bases and J by 12 bases, 15 bases remained unmatched. This CDR3 comprises 16 residues. Germline CDR1 and CDR2: SGHTA and FQGNSA. CDR3 sequence: CASRSTAGTGGSELFF. The CDR3 nucleotides read TGTGCCAGCAGGTCCACCGCCGGGACAGGGGGTTCCGAACTGTTTTTT.

The chain uses TRBV18 and TRBJ1-5; 7 bases are a match to TRBD1. The CDR3 contains 14 residues. Germline CDR1 reads KGHSH; CDR2 reads LQKENI. J was trimmed by 5 bases and V by 3 bases; bases with no gene match: 4. In nucleotides, the CDR3 is TGTGCCAGCTCACCTGGGACAGCTGATCAGCCCCAGCATTTT. Translating gives CASSPGTADQPQHF.

This sequence joins TRBV2 and TRBJ2-7; 9 bases are a match to TRBD2. Germline CDR1 reads SNHLY; CDR2 reads FYNNEI. V dropped 1 base and J dropped 9; count of bases not matched to a gene: 10. The CDR3 runs 15 residues. The CDR3 nucleotides are TGTGCCAGCAGTGAAGGCTGGCGGGAGGGCCGAAGGCAGTACTTC. As protein: CASSEGWREGRRQYF.

The CDR3, as DNA: TGCGCCAGCAGCTTGCGGACTACCCCTAGCGAGCAGTACTTC. The encoded protein is CASSLRTTPSEQYF. The chain has TRBV5-1 and TRBJ2-7; D is perhaps TRBD2 (6 bases). CDR1 and CDR2 (germline): SGHRS, YFSETQ. V was trimmed by 1 base and J by 6 bases, leaving 14 bases between them. This CDR3 is 14 amino acids long.

V and J are TRBV5-5 and TRBJ2-1; 9 nucleotides match TRBD1. CDR1 and CDR2 from the germline V gene are SGHKS and YYEKEE (reference sequence). The CDR3 loop spans 15 amino acids. Germline trimming cut 4 bases from V and 2 bases from J; bases unmatched to any gene: 4. CDR3 region: CASSPGQGPYNEQFF. CDR3 in DNA: TGTGCCAGCAGCCCGGGACAGGGCCCCTACAATGAGCAGTTCTTC.

The CDR3 region has the DNA TGCGCCAGCAGCCAAGAATATATAACCAGACAGGCTGATCAGCCCCAGCATTTT. It is translated as CASSQEYITRQADQPQHF. The gene calls are TRBV4-3 and TRBJ1-5, with D possibly TRBD1 on 6 matching bases. CDR3 length: 18 residues. Germline assignment: CDR1 LGHNA and CDR2 YSLEER. V lost 0 bases, J lost 5 bases, and 20 bases lay in between.

CDR3 sequence: CASSFGAGGLNEQFF. DNA for the CDR3: TGTGCCAGCAGCTTTGGAGCGGGAGGCCTAAATGAGCAGTTCTTC. The chain combines TRBV7-3 with TRBJ2-1, with 9 nucleotides matching TRBD2. V dropped 3 bases and J dropped 7; count of bases not matched to a gene: 7. CDR1 and CDR2 from the germline V gene are SGHTA and FQGTGA. The CDR3 is 15 amino acids.

The rearrangement joins TRBV11-3 to TRBJ2-1, with TRBD2 matching over 11 bases. CDR3 length: 17 amino acids. The V gene end was trimmed by 3 bases and the J gene end by 0 bases; junction bases not matched to a gene: 4. CDR1 is SGHNT, CDR2 YENEEA, per germline. Here the CDR3 reads CASSFETSGSSYNEQFF. In DNA form, the CDR3 reads TGTGCCAGCAGCTTCGAAACTAGCGGGAGCTCCTACAATGAGCAGTTCTTC.

V and J are TRBV28 and TRBJ2-7; a possible D gene is TRBD2 (6 bases). Germline-derived CDR1 and CDR2 are MDHEN and SYDVKM. There are 17 residues in the CDR3. V shed 3 bases and J shed 2 bases, with 20 bases lying between them. Written as DNA, the CDR3 is TGTGCCAGCAGTTTCCCACTTAGCGGACTCCCCCCCTACGAGCAGTACTTC. Protein product: CASSFPLSGLPPYEQYF. Using reference TRBV28 and TRBJ2-7 for the parts outside the CDR3, the full variable domain is DVKVTQSSRYLVKRTGEKVFLECVQDMDHENMFWYRQDPGLGLRLIYFSYDVKMKEKGDIPEGYSVSREKKERFSLILESASTNQTSMYLCASSFPLSGLPPYEQYFGPGTRLTVT.

The chain has TRBV4-1 and TRBJ2-1, with TRBD2 as a possible D gene (5 bases). Germline V gene lookup returns CDR1 MGHRA and CDR2 YSYEKL. The CDR3 totals 14 residues. Trimming took 0 bases from V and 10 from J, leaving 13 bases between them. The CDR3 nucleotides are TGCGCCAGCAGCCAAGATAGAGGGATGAGGGAGCAGTTCTTC. Encoded protein: CASSQDRGMREQFF.